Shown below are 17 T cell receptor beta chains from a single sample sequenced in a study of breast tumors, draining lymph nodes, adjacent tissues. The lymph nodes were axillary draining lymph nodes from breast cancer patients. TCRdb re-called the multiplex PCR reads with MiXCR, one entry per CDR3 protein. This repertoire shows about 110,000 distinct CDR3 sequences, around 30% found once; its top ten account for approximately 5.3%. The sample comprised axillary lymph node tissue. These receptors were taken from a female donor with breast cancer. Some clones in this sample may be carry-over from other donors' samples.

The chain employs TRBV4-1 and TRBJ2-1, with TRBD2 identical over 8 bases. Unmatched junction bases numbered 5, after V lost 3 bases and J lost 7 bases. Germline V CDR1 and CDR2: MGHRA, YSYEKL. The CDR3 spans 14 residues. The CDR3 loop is CASSHPGGGNEQFF. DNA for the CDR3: TGCGCCAGCAGCCACCCCGGGGGGGGAAATGAGCAGTTCTTC.

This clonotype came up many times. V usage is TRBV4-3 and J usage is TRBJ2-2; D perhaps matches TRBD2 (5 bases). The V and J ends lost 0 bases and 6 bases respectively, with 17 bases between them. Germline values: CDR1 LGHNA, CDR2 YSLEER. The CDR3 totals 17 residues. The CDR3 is CASSQDSTGSWAGELFF. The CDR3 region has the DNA TGCGCCAGCAGCCAAGATAGCACGGGAAGTTGGGCCGGGGAGCTGTTTTTT.

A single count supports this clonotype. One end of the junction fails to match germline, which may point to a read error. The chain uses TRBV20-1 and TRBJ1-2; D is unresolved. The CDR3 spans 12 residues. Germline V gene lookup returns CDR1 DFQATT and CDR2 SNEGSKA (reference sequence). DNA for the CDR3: TGCAGTGCAGGCCTTACTAACTATGGCTACGCCTTC. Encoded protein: CSAGLTNYGYAF.

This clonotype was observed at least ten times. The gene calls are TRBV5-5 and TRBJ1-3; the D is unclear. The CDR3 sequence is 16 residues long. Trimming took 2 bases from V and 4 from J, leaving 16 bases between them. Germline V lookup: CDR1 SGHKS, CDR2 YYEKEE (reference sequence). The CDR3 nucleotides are TGTGCCAGCAGCTTAGTAACCTACGTGCCCGGAAACACCATATATTTT. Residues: CASSLVTYVPGNTIYF.

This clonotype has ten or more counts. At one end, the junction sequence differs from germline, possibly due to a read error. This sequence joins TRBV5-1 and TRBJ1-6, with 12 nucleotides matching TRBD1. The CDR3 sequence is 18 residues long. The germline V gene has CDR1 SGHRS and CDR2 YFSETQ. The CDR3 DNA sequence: TGCGCCAGCAGCTTGTTTGCGGGACAGGGGGCGCGGAATTCACCCTTCCACTTT. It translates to CASSLFAGQGARNSPFHF.

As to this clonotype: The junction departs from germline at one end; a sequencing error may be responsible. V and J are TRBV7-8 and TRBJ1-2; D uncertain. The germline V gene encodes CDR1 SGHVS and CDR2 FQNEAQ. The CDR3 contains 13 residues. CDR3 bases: TGTGCCAGCAGCTTAGGCGTGCTGGGCGGCTGCACCTTC. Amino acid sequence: CASSLGVLGGCTF. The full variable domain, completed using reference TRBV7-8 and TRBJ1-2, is GAGVSQSPRYKVAKRGQDVALRCDPISGHVSLFWYQQALGQGPEFLTYFQNEAQLDKSGLPSDRFFAERPEGSVSTLKIQRTQQEDSAVYLCASSLGVLGGCTFGSGTRLTVV.

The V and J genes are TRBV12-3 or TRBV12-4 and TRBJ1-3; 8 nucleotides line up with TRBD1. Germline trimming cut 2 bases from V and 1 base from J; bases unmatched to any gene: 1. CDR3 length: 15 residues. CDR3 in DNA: TGTGCCAGCAGTTTAACAGGGGGATCTGGAAACACCATATATTTT. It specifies CASSLTGGSGNTIYF.

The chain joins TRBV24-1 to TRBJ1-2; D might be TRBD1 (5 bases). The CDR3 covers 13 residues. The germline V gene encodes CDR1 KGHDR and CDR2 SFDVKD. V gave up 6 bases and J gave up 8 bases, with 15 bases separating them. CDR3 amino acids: CATSRGSGEGYTF. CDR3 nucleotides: TGTGCCACCAGTCGAGGATCGGGGGAAGGCTACACCTTC.

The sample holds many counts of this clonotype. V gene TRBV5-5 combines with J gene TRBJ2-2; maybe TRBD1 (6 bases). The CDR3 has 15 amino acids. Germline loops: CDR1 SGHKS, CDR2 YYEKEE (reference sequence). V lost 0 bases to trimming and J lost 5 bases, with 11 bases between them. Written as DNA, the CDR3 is TGTGCCAGCAGCTTGGCCCCTACAGGGACCGGGGAGCTGTTTTTT. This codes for CASSLAPTGTGELFF.

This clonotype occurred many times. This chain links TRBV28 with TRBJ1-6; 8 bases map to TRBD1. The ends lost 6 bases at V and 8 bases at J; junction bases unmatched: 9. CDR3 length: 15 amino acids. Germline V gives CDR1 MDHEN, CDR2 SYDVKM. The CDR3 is CASRQTGGWDSPLHF. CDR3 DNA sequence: TGTGCCAGCAGACAAACAGGGGGATGGGATTCACCCCTCCACTTT.

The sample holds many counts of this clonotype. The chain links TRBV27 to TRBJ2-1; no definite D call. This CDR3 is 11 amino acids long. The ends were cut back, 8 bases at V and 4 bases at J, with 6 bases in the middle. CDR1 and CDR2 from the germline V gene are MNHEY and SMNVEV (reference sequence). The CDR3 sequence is CASGNYNEQFF. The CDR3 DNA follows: TGTGCCAGCGGAAATTACAATGAGCAGTTCTTC.

The CDR3 DNA is TGTGCCTGGGGGGGGGGCAGCCCCCGAGGTCAGCCCCAGCATTTT. Amino acid sequence: CAWGGGSPRGQPQHF. The rearrangement uses TRBV19 and TRBJ1-5; the D gene is possibly TRBD1 (6 bases). This CDR3 is built from 15 residues. CDR1 is LNHDA and CDR2 is SQIVND in the germline V gene (reference sequence). V was shortened by 11 bases and J by 6 bases, with 23 bases between the two germline ends.

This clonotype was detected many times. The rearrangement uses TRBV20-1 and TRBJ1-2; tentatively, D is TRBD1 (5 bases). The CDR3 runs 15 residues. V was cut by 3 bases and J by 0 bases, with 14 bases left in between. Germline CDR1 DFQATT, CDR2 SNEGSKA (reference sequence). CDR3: CSASDPQGTNYGYTF. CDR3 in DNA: TGCAGTGCTAGTGACCCGCAGGGAACTAACTATGGCTACACCTTC.

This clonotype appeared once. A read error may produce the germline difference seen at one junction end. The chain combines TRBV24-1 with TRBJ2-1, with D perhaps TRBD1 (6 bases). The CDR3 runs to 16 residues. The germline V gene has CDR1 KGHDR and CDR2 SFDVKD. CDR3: CATSDPSRGRNNEQFF. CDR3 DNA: TGCGCCACCAGTGACCCGAGCAGGGGACGGAACAATGAGCAGTTCTTC.

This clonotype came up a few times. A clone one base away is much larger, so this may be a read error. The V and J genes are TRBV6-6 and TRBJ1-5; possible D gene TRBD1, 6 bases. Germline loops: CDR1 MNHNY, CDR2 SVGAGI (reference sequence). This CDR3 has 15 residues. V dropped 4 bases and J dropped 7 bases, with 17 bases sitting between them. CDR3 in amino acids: CASSSGGGLGQPQHF. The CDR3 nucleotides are TGTGCCAGCAGTTCGGGCGGGGGGCTAGGCCAGCCCCAGCATTTT.

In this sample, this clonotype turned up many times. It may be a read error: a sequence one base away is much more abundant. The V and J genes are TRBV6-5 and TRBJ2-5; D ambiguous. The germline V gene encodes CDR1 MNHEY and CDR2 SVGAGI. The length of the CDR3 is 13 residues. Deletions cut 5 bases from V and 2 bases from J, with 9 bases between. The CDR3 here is CASSRLRQETQYF. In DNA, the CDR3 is TGTGCCAGCAGTCGACTTAGACAAGAGACCCAGTACTTC.

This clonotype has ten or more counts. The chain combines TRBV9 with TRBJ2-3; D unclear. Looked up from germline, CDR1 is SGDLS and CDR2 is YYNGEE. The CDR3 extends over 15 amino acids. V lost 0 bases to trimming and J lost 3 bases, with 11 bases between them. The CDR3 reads CASSVGGAPTDTQYF. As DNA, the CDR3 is TGTGCCAGCAGCGTAGGGGGTGCACCTACAGATACGCAGTATTTT.